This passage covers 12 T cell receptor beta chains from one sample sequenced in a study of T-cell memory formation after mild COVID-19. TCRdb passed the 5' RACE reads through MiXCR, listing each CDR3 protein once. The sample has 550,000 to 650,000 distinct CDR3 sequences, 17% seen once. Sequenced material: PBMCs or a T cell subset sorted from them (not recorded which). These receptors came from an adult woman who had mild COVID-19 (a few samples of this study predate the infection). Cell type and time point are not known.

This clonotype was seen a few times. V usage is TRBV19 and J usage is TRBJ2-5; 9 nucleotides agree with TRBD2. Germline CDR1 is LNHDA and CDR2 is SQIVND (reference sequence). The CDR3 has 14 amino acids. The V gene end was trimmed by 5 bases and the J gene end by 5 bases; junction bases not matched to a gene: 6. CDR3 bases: TGTGCCAGTAGTGGAGCGGGAGGCTGGGAGACCCAGTACTTC. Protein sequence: CASSGAGGWETQYF.

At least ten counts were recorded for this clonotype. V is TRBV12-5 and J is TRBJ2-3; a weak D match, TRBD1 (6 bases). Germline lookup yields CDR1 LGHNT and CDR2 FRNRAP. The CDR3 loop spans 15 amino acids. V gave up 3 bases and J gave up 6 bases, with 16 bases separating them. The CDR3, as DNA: TGTGCTAGTGGTTTTGGTACAGGGTCGGCGGATACGCAGTATTTT. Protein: CASGFGTGSADTQYF.

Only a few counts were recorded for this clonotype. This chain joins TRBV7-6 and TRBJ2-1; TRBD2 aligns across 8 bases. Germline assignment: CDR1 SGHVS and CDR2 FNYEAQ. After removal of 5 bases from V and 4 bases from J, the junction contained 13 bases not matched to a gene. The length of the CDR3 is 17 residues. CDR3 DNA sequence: TGTGCCAGCAGCCCTCGGGGGGGGCCGTCCCTTTACAATGAGCAGTTCTTC. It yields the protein CASSPRGGPSLYNEQFF.

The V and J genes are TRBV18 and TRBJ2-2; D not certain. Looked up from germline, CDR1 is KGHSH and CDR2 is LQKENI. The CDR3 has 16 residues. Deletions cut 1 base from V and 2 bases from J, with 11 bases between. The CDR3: CASSPQFADNTGELFF. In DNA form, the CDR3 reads TGTGCCAGCTCACCACAATTTGCGGATAACACCGGGGAGCTGTTTTTT.

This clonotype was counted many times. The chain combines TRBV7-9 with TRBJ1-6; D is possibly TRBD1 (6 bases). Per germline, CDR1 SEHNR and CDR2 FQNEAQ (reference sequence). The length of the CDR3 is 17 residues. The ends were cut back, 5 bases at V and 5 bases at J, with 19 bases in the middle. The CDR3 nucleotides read TGTGCCAGCAGCCACCCTCAAGGGGGTTCGAATAATTCACCCCTCCACTTT. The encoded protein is CASSHPQGGSNNSPLHF. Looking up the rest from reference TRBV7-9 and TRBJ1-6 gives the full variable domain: DTGVSQNPRHKITKRGQNVTFRCDPISEHNRLYWYRQTLGQGPEFLTYFQNEAQLEKSRLLSDRFSAERPKGSFSTLEIQRTEQGDSAMYLCASSHPQGGSNNSPLHFGNGTRLTVT.

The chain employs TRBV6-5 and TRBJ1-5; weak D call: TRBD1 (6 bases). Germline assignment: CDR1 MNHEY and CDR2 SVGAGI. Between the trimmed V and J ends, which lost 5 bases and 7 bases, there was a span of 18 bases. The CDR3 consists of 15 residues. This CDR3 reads CASSPGTPTWQPQHF. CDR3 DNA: TGTGCCAGCAGTCCCGGGACACCAACGTGGCAGCCCCAGCATTTT.

CDR3 sequence: CASSLSGYTQYF. For the CDR3, the DNA is TGTGCCAGCAGTTTATCGGGGTATACGCAGTATTTT. J is TRBJ2-3 and V is TRBV12-3 or TRBV12-4; D is perhaps TRBD2 (5 bases). This CDR3 spans 12 amino acids. V was trimmed by 2 bases and J by 7 bases, leaving 7 bases between them.

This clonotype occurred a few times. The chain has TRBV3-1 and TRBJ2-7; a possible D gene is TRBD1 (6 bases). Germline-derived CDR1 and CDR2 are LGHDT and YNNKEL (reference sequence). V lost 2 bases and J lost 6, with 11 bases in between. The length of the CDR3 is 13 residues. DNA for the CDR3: TGTGCCAGCAGCCAATACAGGGAATCCGAGCAGTACTTC. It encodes CASSQYRESEQYF.

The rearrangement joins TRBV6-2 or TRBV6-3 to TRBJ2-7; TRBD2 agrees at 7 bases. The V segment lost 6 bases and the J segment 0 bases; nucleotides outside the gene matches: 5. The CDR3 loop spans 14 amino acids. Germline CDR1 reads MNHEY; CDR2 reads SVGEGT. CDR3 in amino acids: CASSGASGSYEQYF. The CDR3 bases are TGTGCCAGCAGCGGGGCTAGCGGCTCCTACGAGCAGTACTTC.

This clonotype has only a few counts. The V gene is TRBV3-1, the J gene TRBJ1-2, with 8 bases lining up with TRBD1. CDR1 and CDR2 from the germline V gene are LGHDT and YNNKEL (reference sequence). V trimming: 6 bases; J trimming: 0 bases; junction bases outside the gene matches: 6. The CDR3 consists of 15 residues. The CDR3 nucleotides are TGTGCCAGCAGGGACAGGGCCGCAGCTAACTATGGCTACACCTTC. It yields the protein CASRDRAAANYGYTF.

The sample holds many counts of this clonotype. CDR3 sequence (DNA): TGTGCCACCAGCATCGGGCGGGCGGGGTCAGATACGCAGTATTTT. This gives the protein CATSIGRAGSDTQYF. The rearrangement uses TRBV15 and TRBJ2-3; tentative D call: TRBD2 (6 bases). The CDR3 is 15 amino acids. The V and J ends lost 4 bases and 4 bases respectively, with 15 bases between them. Germline V CDR1 and CDR2: LNHNV, YYDKDF (reference sequence).

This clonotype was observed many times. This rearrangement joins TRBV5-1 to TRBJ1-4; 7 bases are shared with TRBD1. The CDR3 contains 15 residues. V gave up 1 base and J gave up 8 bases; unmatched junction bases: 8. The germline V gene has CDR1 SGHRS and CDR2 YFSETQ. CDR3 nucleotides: TGCGCCAGCAGCTTGTATGGACAGGATTTCGAAAAACTGTTTTTT. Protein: CASSLYGQDFEKLFF.